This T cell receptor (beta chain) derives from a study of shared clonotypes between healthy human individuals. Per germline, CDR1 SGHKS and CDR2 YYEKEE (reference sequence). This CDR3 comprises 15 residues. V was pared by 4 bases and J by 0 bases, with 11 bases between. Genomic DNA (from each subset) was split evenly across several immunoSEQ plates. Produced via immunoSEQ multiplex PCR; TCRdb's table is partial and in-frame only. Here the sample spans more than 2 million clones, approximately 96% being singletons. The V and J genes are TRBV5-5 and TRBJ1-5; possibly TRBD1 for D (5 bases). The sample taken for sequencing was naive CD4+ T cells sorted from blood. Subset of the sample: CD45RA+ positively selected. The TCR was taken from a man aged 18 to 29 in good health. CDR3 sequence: CASSEGTVSNQPQHF. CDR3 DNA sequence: TGTGCCAGCAGCGAGGGGACGGTTAGCAATCAGCCCCAGCATTTT.